Sequencing of this T cell receptor (beta chain) was carried out in a study of identical twins. TCRdb processed the 5' RACE reads anew with MiXCR; each CDR3 protein has one entry. The data contain about 530,000 distinct CDR3 sequences, over 12% of them seen just once; the ten biggest clones take up roughly 0.42%. The study, taken as a whole, reports: Models predicted too little out-of-frame TCR alpha sharing in monozygotic twins. The study based its conclusions on cross-sectional statistical analysis and did not follow the same donors.

The V end was cut by 4 bases, the J end by 0 bases, with 13 bases between. Per germline, CDR1 MDHEN and CDR2 SYDVKM. This CDR3 has 17 residues. Remarks on this clonotype: Its antigen is not identified.

Another study also made use of these data, one on yellow fever vaccine responses in identical twins.

The sample taken for sequencing was CD4+ T cells sorted from blood. This sequence was found in a woman aged 18-29 years in good health. The chain couples TRBV28 to TRBJ2-6, with D tentatively TRBD2 (7 bases). Written as DNA, the CDR3 is TGTGCCAGCAGTTGGGGGGGGGCCGGCTCTGGGGCCAACGTCCTGACTTTC. It is translated as CASSWGGAGSGANVLTF.